Shown below are 29 T cell receptor beta chains from a single sample sequenced in a study of T cells in Graves' hyperthyroidism and ophthalmopathy. RNA transcripts provided the source from which TCR beta CDR3 regions were amplified. RT-PCR in the first round (using the HTBI primer set) targeted the TCR CDR3. TCRdb independently ran MiXCR on the multiplex PCR reads; one entry per CDR3 protein. The table lists a few hundred thousand distinct CDR3 sequences, about a sixth of them singletons. The source material was blood. Source of these receptors: a young woman with Graves' hyperthyroidism.

The V gene is TRBV5-1, the J gene TRBJ1-5; weak D call: TRBD1 (5 bases). The CDR3 consists of 15 residues. The ends were cut back, 0 bases at V and 3 bases at J, with 10 bases in the middle. Germline lookup yields CDR1 SGHRS and CDR2 YFSETQ. The CDR3 coding sequence is TGCGCCAGCAGCTTGGCCGGGGGAATCAATCAGCCCCAGCATTTT. This translates into CASSLAGGINQPQHF.

V gene TRBV6-1 combines with J gene TRBJ2-2; 12 bases are shared with TRBD2. Germline V lookup: CDR1 MNHNS, CDR2 SASEGT. This CDR3 spans 17 amino acids. J was trimmed by 6 bases and V by 3 bases; bases with no gene match: 8. CDR3 DNA: TGTGCCAGCAGTGAGCAGACTAGCGGGAGCGGTCCCGGGGAGCTGTTTTTT. This translates into CASSEQTSGSGPGELFF.

The chain recombines TRBV30 with TRBJ2-6, with D perhaps matching TRBD2 (6 bases). V was pared by 1 base and J by 2 bases, with 15 bases between. Germline CDR1 GTSNPN, CDR2 SVGIG (reference sequence). The CDR3 consists of 17 residues. The CDR3 protein is CAWSGGKGRTGANVLTF. CDR3 sequence (DNA): TGTGCCTGGAGTGGGGGTAAGGGGAGGACTGGGGCCAACGTCCTGACTTTC.

Many counts were recorded for this clonotype. In DNA form, the CDR3 reads TGTGCCAGCAGTCCCACTTTTAGGGGGGAGACCCAGTACTTC. The encoded protein is CASSPTFRGETQYF. This sequence joins TRBV12-3 or TRBV12-4 and TRBJ2-5; D is possibly TRBD1 (6 bases). CDR3 length: 14 amino acids. V gave up 5 bases and J gave up 5 bases, with 15 bases separating them.

This clonotype was counted between two and nine times. The J gene is TRBJ1-6, the V gene TRBV19; D is unclear. V lost 3 bases to trimming and J lost 6 bases, with 9 bases between them. The CDR3 loop spans 14 amino acids. Germline V gene data show CDR1 as LNHDA and CDR2 as SQIVND (reference sequence). The CDR3 DNA sequence: TGTGCCAGTAGTATGGCCAGCGCTAATTCACCCCTCCACTTT. Protein: CASSMASANSPLHF.

This rearrangement joins TRBV27 to TRBJ2-3, with D possibly TRBD2 on 6 matching bases. Germline values: CDR1 MNHEY, CDR2 SMNVEV (reference sequence). The germline V and J ends were trimmed by 10 bases and 2 bases, with 13 bases remaining between them. This CDR3 contains 13 residues. Here the CDR3 DNA reads TGTGCCACCCGACTAGAGCCCACAGATACGCAGTATTTT. As protein: CATRLEPTDTQYF.

The sample holds one count of this clonotype. One end of the junction does not line up with germline, which may come from a read error. The V call is TRBV20-1, the J call TRBJ2-5, with 8 bases lining up with TRBD2. CDR3 size: 14 residues. Germline V gives CDR1 DFQATT, CDR2 SNEGSKA (reference sequence). This CDR3 is CSASSAGGQEAQYF. The CDR3 nucleotides are TGCAGTGCTAGTTCCGCGGGGGGACAAGAGGCCCAGTACTTC.

Only a few counts were recorded for this clonotype. The rearrangement uses TRBV19 and TRBJ1-1; D gene ambiguous. The V gene lost 4 bases and the J gene lost 4 bases, with 19 bases spanning the gap. CDR1 is LNHDA, CDR2 SQIVND, per germline (reference sequence). The CDR3 has 16 residues. The CDR3 protein is CASSNPASPRSTEAFF. The CDR3 nucleotides are TGTGCCAGTAGTAATCCAGCATCTCCCCGTTCCACTGAAGCTTTCTTT.

This clonotype was seen ten or more times. The gene calls are TRBV4-1 and TRBJ2-1; 9 bases line up with TRBD2. Unmatched junction bases numbered 7, after V lost 1 base and J lost 9 bases. The CDR3 length is 15 residues. CDR1 is MGHRA and CDR2 is YSYEKL in the germline V gene. In DNA, the CDR3 is TGCGCCAGCAGCCAAGGGCTAGCGGGAACACGTGAGCAGTTCTTC. It yields the protein CASSQGLAGTREQFF.

This clonotype occurred a few times. The chain recombines TRBV12-3 or TRBV12-4 with TRBJ2-2; 8 nucleotides agree with TRBD1. This CDR3 has 14 residues. V was clipped by 4 bases and J by 8 bases; unmatched bases: 6. CDR3 region: CASSSPGGWGELFF. In DNA, the CDR3 is TGTGCCAGCAGTTCCCCAGGGGGCTGGGGGGAGCTGTTTTTT.

The table lists this clonotype with a few counts. This may be a read error: a much more frequent sequence differs by one nucleotide. J is TRBJ2-7 and V is TRBV12-3 or TRBV12-4; D is possibly TRBD1 (6 bases). This CDR3 region has 14 residues. CDR3 DNA sequence: TGTGCCGGCAGTTTAGGGGGAAACCTCTACGAGCAGTACTTC. It yields the protein CAGSLGGNLYEQYF.

This clonotype was detected ten times or more. This chain joins TRBV10-2 and TRBJ1-5; 7 nucleotides align to TRBD1. This CDR3 spans 15 amino acids. Looked up from germline, CDR1 is WSHSY and CDR2 is SAAADI. The J segment lost 7 bases and the V segment lost 3 bases, leaving 9 bases of the junction unmatched. CDR3 in amino acids: CASSDYELGGQPQHF. The DNA of the CDR3 is TGCGCCAGCAGTGACTACGAGTTAGGGGGCCAGCCCCAGCATTTT.

This clonotype was recorded many times. This chain links TRBV6-2 or TRBV6-3 with TRBJ2-7; D call uncertain. V was shortened by 4 bases and J by 5 bases, with 12 bases between the two germline ends. The CDR3 length is 13 residues. The germline V gene encodes CDR1 MNHEY and CDR2 SVGEGT. CDR3 sequence: CASSSPLVHEQYF. The CDR3, as DNA: TGTGCCAGCAGTTCCCCGCTGGTCCACGAGCAGTACTTC.

In its sample, this clonotype was seen many times. The CDR3 DNA is TGTGCCAGCAGCTTTCTGGTCGGCGGCCACACCGGGGAGCTGTTTTTT. Protein sequence: CASSFLVGGHTGELFF. V usage is TRBV7-9 and J usage is TRBJ2-2; D unresolved. CDR3 length: 16 amino acids. CDR1 is SEHNR, CDR2 FQNEAQ, per germline (reference sequence). Trimming removed 3 bases from V and 3 bases from J, with 14 bases in between.

The V and J genes are TRBV9 and TRBJ2-4; the D gene is possibly TRBD1 (6 bases). The CDR3 is 15 amino acids. Trimming stripped 0 bases from V and 8 bases from J, with 15 bases between. Germline V gives CDR1 SGDLS, CDR2 YYNGEE. In DNA form, the CDR3 reads TGTGCCAGCAGCGTAGCCGGGGCACACAGGGACATTCAGTACTTC. This codes for CASSVAGAHRDIQYF.

This clonotype was recorded at least ten times. The chain is built from TRBV27 and TRBJ2-1, with 10 bases matching TRBD1. Germline values: CDR1 MNHEY, CDR2 SMNVEV (reference sequence). After removal of 6 bases from V and 4 bases from J, the junction contained 6 bases not matched to a gene. The CDR3 is 15 residues long. CDR3 sequence: CASSPGTGVYNEQFF. The CDR3 DNA sequence: TGTGCCAGCAGCCCAGGGACAGGGGTTTACAATGAGCAGTTCTTC.

At least ten counts were recorded for this clonotype. The J gene is TRBJ1-3, the V gene TRBV11-2; tentatively, D is TRBD1 (5 bases). Trimming removed 4 bases from V and 2 bases from J, with 12 bases in between. Germline V lookup: CDR1 SGHAT, CDR2 FQNNGV. CDR3 length: 15 amino acids. In DNA, the CDR3 is TGTGCCAGCAGCTGGGGACTGGACCCTGGAAACACCATATATTTT. It yields the protein CASSWGLDPGNTIYF.

The genes are TRBV3-1 and TRBJ2-7; D not certain. Germline CDR1 LGHDT, CDR2 YNNKEL (reference sequence). Trimming took off 2 bases at V and 2 bases at J, with 10 bases between the two ends. The CDR3 loop spans 14 amino acids. CDR3 residues: CASSQSSVTYEQYF. The CDR3 DNA reads TGTGCCAGCAGCCAATCTAGTGTGACCTACGAGCAGTACTTC.

This clonotype has ten or more counts. The V and J genes are TRBV20-1 and TRBJ2-1, with 9 bases that match TRBD2. The J segment lost 4 bases and the V segment lost 5 bases, leaving 6 bases of the junction unmatched. This CDR3 is built from 14 residues. CDR1 and CDR2 (germline): DFQATT, SNEGSKA (reference sequence). The CDR3 DNA is TGCAGTGCTGGTAGCGGGAGTAGTTACAATGAGCAGTTCTTC. Translated, it gives CSAGSGSSYNEQFF.

The chain carries TRBV5-1 and TRBJ2-3; possible D gene TRBD1, 5 bases. V was shortened by 4 bases and J by 4 bases, with 7 bases between the two germline ends. This CDR3 is built from 12 residues. Germline loops: CDR1 SGHRS, CDR2 YFSETQ. The CDR3 DNA reads TGCGCCAGCAGCGACAGTTCAGATACGCAGTATTTT. Encoded protein: CASSDSSDTQYF.

This clonotype was seen many times. This chain uses TRBV12-3 or TRBV12-4 with TRBJ1-6, with D perhaps matching TRBD1 (5 bases). V lost 5 bases, J lost 10 bases, and 24 bases lay in between. The CDR3 has 17 amino acids. This chain's CDR3 is CASSQPGRSKGWSPLHF. The CDR3 DNA reads TGTGCCAGCAGTCAACCGGGACGGAGTAAAGGGTGGTCACCCCTCCACTTT.

This clonotype was picked up a small number of times. In nucleotides, the CDR3 is TGTGCCAGCAGCCTTGAGGACGGGAATCAGCCCCAGCATTTT. This sequence encodes CASSLEDGNQPQHF. This rearrangement joins TRBV7-9 to TRBJ1-5; D is unclear. The CDR3 has 14 residues. Germline loops: CDR1 SEHNR, CDR2 FQNEAQ (reference sequence). The V and J ends lost 5 bases and 4 bases respectively, with 12 bases between them. The full variable domain, its missing parts supplied by reference TRBV7-9 and TRBJ1-5, is DTGVSQNPRHKITKRGQNVTFRCDPISEHNRLYWYRQTLGQGPEFLTYFQNEAQLEKSRLLSDRFSAERPKGSFSTLEIQRTEQGDSAMYLCASSLEDGNQPQHFGDGTRLSIL.

The table lists this clonotype with many counts. V is TRBV6-2 or TRBV6-3 and J is TRBJ2-7; D is unresolved. V shed 0 bases and J shed 9 bases, with 12 bases lying between them. Per germline, CDR1 MNHEY and CDR2 SVGEGT. The CDR3 contains 13 residues. For the CDR3, the DNA is TGTGCCAGCAGTTACTCTCTAGGCCTGTGGCAGTACTTC. Translated: CASSYSLGLWQYF.

This clonotype was recorded a few times. J is TRBJ2-2 and V is TRBV12-3 or TRBV12-4, with D perhaps matching TRBD1 (6 bases). The CDR3 sequence is 16 residues long. V was clipped by 0 bases and J by 4 bases, with 12 bases between them. The CDR3 region is CASSLALTGPTGELFF. CDR3 DNA sequence: TGTGCCAGCAGTTTAGCTCTTACAGGGCCCACCGGGGAGCTGTTTTTT.

This clonotype has a count of ten or more. The chain combines TRBV5-1 with TRBJ2-3; 10 positions match TRBD2. This CDR3 region has 16 residues. The germline V gene encodes CDR1 SGHRS and CDR2 YFSETQ. The ends lost 3 bases at V and 3 bases at J; junction bases unmatched: 7. The CDR3: CASSWGLAPDTDTQYF. In DNA form, the CDR3 reads TGCGCCAGCAGCTGGGGACTAGCGCCCGATACAGATACGCAGTATTTT.

This clonotype was seen a handful of times. V gene TRBV30 combines with J gene TRBJ1-3; 8 nucleotides line up with TRBD1. CDR1 is GTSNPN and CDR2 is SVGIG in the germline V gene (reference sequence). V gave up 8 bases and J gave up 5 bases; unmatched junction bases: 8. The CDR3 contains 13 residues. The CDR3 spells CALDRVQRNTIYF. CDR3 sequence (DNA): TGTGCCCTGGACAGGGTCCAAAGAAACACCATATATTTT. The whole variable domain, filled in from reference TRBV30 and TRBJ1-3, reads SQTIHQWPATLVQPVGSPLSLECTVEGTSNPNLYWYRQAAGRGLQLLFYSVGIGQISSEVPQNLSASRPQDRQFILSSKKLLLSDSGFYLCALDRVQRNTIYFGEGSWLTVV.

V gene TRBV19 combines with J gene TRBJ1-1, with 7 bases aligning to TRBD1. Per the germline V gene, CDR1 is LNHDA and CDR2 is SQIVND (reference sequence). J lost 7 bases, V lost 8 bases, and 4 bases had no gene match. This CDR3 contains 11 residues. CDR3 region: CASLQGFEAFF. The CDR3 DNA sequence: TGTGCCAGTTTACAGGGGTTTGAAGCTTTCTTT. The full variable domain, with the rest looked up from reference TRBV19 and TRBJ1-1, is DGGITQSPKYLFRKEGQNVTLSCEQNLNHDAMYWYRQDPGQGLRLIYYSQIVNDFQKGDIAEGYSVSREKKESFPLTVTSAQKNPTAFYLCASLQGFEAFFGQGTRLTVV.

The chain has TRBV24-1 and TRBJ2-2; tentatively, D is TRBD1 (5 bases). The length of the CDR3 is 15 residues. Trimming left V 7 bases short and J 0 bases short, with 11 bases between. Germline loops: CDR1 KGHDR, CDR2 SFDVKD. CDR3 nucleotides: TGTGCCACCAGGAGTACAGGCGCGAACACCGGGGAGCTGTTTTTT. Residues: CATRSTGANTGELFF.

This clonotype was recorded many times. V and J are TRBV18 and TRBJ1-2; TRBD1 matches at 9 bases. The J segment lost 6 bases and the V segment lost 4 bases, leaving 3 bases of the junction unmatched. The CDR3 totals 13 residues. Per the germline V gene, CDR1 is KGHSH and CDR2 is LQKENI. CDR3 sequence reads: CASSRDRADGYTF. The CDR3 region has the DNA TGTGCCAGCTCACGGGACAGGGCCGATGGCTACACCTTC.